The clone carrying this T cell receptor delta chain qualifies as medium-sized (0.01 to 0.1%). Its target is unknown. RNA was extracted from the cells and then reverse transcribed. Multiplex PCR used pooled V-gene forward primers and a constant-region reverse primer to amplify CDR3s. TCRdb re-processed the multiplex PCR reads using CATT. The table has about 27,000 delta-chain clones, 25% to 30% seen once. This sample was included in a study of Vδ1+ human thymocytes. Study outcomes and limitations: Thymic TRG and TRD repertoires appeared highly polyclonal. Bulk data may be misread because of unexpected Vdelta2 sequences.

The ends lost 1 base at V and 0 bases at J; junction bases unmatched: 17. The CDR3 covers 22 residues. Germline assignment: CDR1 TSWWSYY and CDR2 QGS. This receptor was obtained from a boy under two years old who had congenital heart surgery. The chain uses TRDV1 and TRDJ1; 13 nucleotides align to TRDD3. Sequenced: Vdelta1+ gamma-delta thymocytes from the thymus. Subset specified: FACS-sorted CD3+ TCRalphabeta- TCRVdelta1+ TCRVdelta2- thymocytes. The CDR3 is CALGEPGSYTNWGIRYTDKLIF. CDR3 coding DNA: TGTGCTCTTGGGGAACCGGGTTCCTACACGAACTGGGGGATACGGTACACCGATAAACTCATCTTT.